This T cell receptor (beta chain) was sequenced in a study of blood T cells in healthy people across ages. Whole-study results and caveats: Naive CD4+ cell counts and diversity both ran higher in long-lived than in aged donors.

Each donor gave ten milliliters of peripheral blood. Total RNA was extracted at no less than 6 micrograms per sample. In the case of this clonotype: Its target is not known.

V was pared by 6 bases and J by 1 base, with 12 bases between. The CDR3 is made up of 14 amino acids. Germline lookup yields CDR1 SNHLY and CDR2 FYNNEI. It was with a sample-barcoded 5' primer and a J-beta primer mix that a second PCR of about 6 to 12 cycles was run. TCRdb redid the calling of the 5' RACE reads with MiXCR, one entry per CDR3 protein. The table lists 650,000 to 1,000,000 distinct CDR3 sequences, roughly 34% of them singletons, with 10% to 15% in the top ten. The TCR originated in a man aged 18 to 35 in good health. The chain carries TRBV2 and TRBJ2-5; D call uncertain. The material sequenced was blood. CDR3 sequence (DNA): TGTGCCAGCAGATATGACGGGTTCCAAGAGACCCAGTACTTC. Its translation is CASRYDGFQETQYF. Supplemented by reference TRBV2 and TRBJ2-5, the full variable domain reads EPEVTQTPSHQVTQMGQEVILRCVPISNHLYFYWYRQILGQKVEFLVSFYNNEISEKSEIFDDQFSVERPDGSNFTLKIRSTKLEDSAMYFCASRYDGFQETQYFGPGTRLLVL.